Sequencing of this TCR beta chain was carried out in a study of T cell responses to AZD1222 COVID-19 vaccine. Points from the study as a whole: Increased Spike-specific TCR breadth and depth were observed after two AZD1222 doses. Nearly half of the spike-specific TCRs reportedly recognize variant regions that carry no mutations.

Here immunoSEQ multiplex PCR was the method, and the copy in TCRdb shows in-frame clones only, minus some. The table has roughly 150,000 clones, roughly 90% seen once. The length of the CDR3 is 15 residues. Trimming stripped 0 bases from V and 2 bases from J, with 11 bases between. The germline V gene encodes CDR1 SGHRS and CDR2 YFSETQ. In regard to this clone: Its antigen is unknown.

The origin of this receptor is an adult in good health. The sequenced sample was peripheral blood, obtained on day 0 of AZD1222 vaccination. The chain is built from TRBV5-1 and TRBJ1-2; weak D call: TRBD1 (5 bases). CDR3 region: CASSLEGVVNYGYTF. CDR3 sequence (DNA): TGCGCCAGCAGCTTGGAAGGGGTAGTGAACTATGGCTACACCTTC.